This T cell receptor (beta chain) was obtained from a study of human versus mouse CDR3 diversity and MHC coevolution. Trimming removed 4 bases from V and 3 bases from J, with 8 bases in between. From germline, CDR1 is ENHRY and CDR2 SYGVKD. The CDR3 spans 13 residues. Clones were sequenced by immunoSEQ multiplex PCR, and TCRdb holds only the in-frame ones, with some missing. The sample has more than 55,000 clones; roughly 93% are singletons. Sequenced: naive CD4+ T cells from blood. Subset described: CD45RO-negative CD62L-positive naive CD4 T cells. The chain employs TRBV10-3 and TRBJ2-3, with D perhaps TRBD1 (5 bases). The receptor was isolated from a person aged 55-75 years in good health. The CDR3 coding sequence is TGTGCCATCAGTGCAGGGAATACAGATACGCAGTATTTT. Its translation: CAISAGNTDTQYF.